Here is one T cell receptor (beta chain) with its context. This entry is derived from a study of memory CD4+ T cells and cytomegalovirus serostatus. The repertoire was sequenced with immunoSEQ multiplex PCR; TCRdb's copy has only in-frame clones and lacks some. This table holds about 50,000 clones, approximately 78% found once. The CDR3 consists of 15 residues. The V gene's germline CDR1 is MNHEY and CDR2 SVGAGI. The junction had 3 bases not matched to a gene; V was cut back by 5 bases and J by 3 bases. The sort gate was single viable CD3+CD4+CD8-CD45RO+ cells for memory CD4+ T cells. The origin of this receptor is an adult in good health and CMV-seronegative. Sequencing used memory CD4+ T cells from blood. The chain couples TRBV6-5 to TRBJ2-1; 11 positions match TRBD2. The CDR3 DNA reads as TGTGCCAGCAGTAAGGGACTAGCGGTCTACAATGAGCAGTTCTTC. Protein: CASSKGLAVYNEQFF.